Presented here are 10 T cell receptor beta chains from one specimen sequenced in a study of technical replicates of blood from several donors. The data were produced by immunoSEQ multiplex PCR, yet TCRdb's version contains in-frame clones alone and is incomplete. The table has 70,000 or so clones, approximately 98% seen once. The sequencing input was T cells isolated from PBMCs. Every receptor here comes from a human donor in good health.

This chain links TRBV10-3 with TRBJ1-2, with D possibly TRBD1 on 5 matching bases. V dropped 11 bases and J dropped 6 bases, with 16 bases sitting between them. CDR1 ENHRY and CDR2 SYGVKD come from the germline V gene. The CDR3 has 12 residues. This CDR3 is CAVFNPGDGYTF. The CDR3 DNA sequence: TGTGCCGTCTTTAACCCGGGGGATGGCTACACCTTC.

The rearrangement links TRBV30 to TRBJ1-2, with TRBD1 as a possible D gene (6 bases). The V and J ends lost 5 bases and 6 bases respectively, with 7 bases between them. This CDR3 spans 10 amino acids. Germline V gene data show CDR1 as GTSNPN and CDR2 as SVGIG (reference sequence). The CDR3 region has the DNA TGTGCCTGGGGGGGCAATGGCTACACCTTC. Translated: CAWGGNGYTF.

The CDR3 sequence: CASSPGTVYEQYF. CDR3 sequence (DNA): TGTGCCAGCTCCCCGGGGACTGTCTACGAGCAGTACTTC. The chain joins TRBV11-1 to TRBJ2-7; D is possibly TRBD2 (6 bases). V was clipped by 8 bases and J by 3 bases, with 14 bases between them. Germline CDR1 is SGHAT and CDR2 is FQDESV (reference sequence). The CDR3 loop spans 13 amino acids.

This chain connects TRBV7-2 to TRBJ2-7, with D possibly being TRBD2 (6 bases). V was pared by 5 bases and J by 0 bases, with 14 bases between. CDR1 and CDR2 from the germline V gene are SGHTA and FQGNSA. The CDR3 extends over 15 amino acids. The CDR3 loop is CASSLRLGRSYEQYF. The CDR3 DNA follows: TGTGCCAGCAGCCTAAGACTAGGGCGCTCCTACGAGCAGTACTTC.

The rearrangement links TRBV6-5 to TRBJ2-2; 9 bases are a match to TRBD2. The V gene's germline CDR1 is MNHEY and CDR2 SVGAGI. Trimming removed 10 bases from V and 5 bases from J; junction bases left unmatched: 11. CDR3 length equals 15 residues. The CDR3 here is CATLFSGSSTGELFF. For the CDR3, the DNA is TGTGCCACCCTATTTAGCGGGAGTTCTACCGGGGAGCTGTTTTTT.

The rearrangement joins TRBV28 to TRBJ1-5; the match to TRBD1 covers 9 bases. Per germline, CDR1 MDHEN and CDR2 SYDVKM. This CDR3 is built from 14 residues. The J segment lost 7 bases and the V segment lost 6 bases, leaving 7 bases of the junction unmatched. The CDR3 bases are TGTGCCAGCAGCTCGGGACAGGGAAGACAGCCCCAGCATTTT. It yields the protein CASSSGQGRQPQHF.

The rearrangement joins TRBV27 to TRBJ2-6; 10 bases match TRBD1. V trimming: 8 bases; J trimming: 0 bases; junction bases outside the gene matches: 13. This CDR3 comprises 19 residues. Germline CDR1 is MNHEY and CDR2 is SMNVEV (reference sequence). The CDR3 loop reads CASGEGQGLYYSGANVLTF. The DNA of the CDR3 is TGTGCCAGCGGCGAGGGACAGGGGCTTTACTACTCTGGGGCCAACGTCCTGACTTTC.

The chain carries TRBV14 and TRBJ2-1; tentatively, D is TRBD2 (6 bases). The germline CDR1 and CDR2 sequences are SGHDN and FVKESK. Trimming shortened V by 1 base and J by 4 bases, and 8 bases separated the two germline ends. This CDR3 is 14 amino acids long. The CDR3 loop is CASSQAGSYNEQFF. In DNA, the CDR3 is TGTGCCAGCAGCCAAGCCGGGAGTTACAATGAGCAGTTCTTC.

The chain is built from TRBV10-3 and TRBJ2-3; a weak D match, TRBD1 (6 bases). Trimming pared 6 bases from V and 3 bases from J, leaving 10 bases between. CDR3 length equals 13 residues. Germline CDR1 and CDR2: ENHRY and SYGVKD. In nucleotides, the CDR3 is TGTGCCATCAGCTACAGGGTAACAGATACGCAGTATTTT. This gives the protein CAISYRVTDTQYF.

The chain joins TRBV4-1 to TRBJ2-1; D is unclear. V lost 3 bases and J lost 0, with 9 bases in between. Looked up from germline, CDR1 is MGHRA and CDR2 is YSYEKL. This CDR3 comprises 15 residues. As DNA, the CDR3 is TGCGCCAGCAGCCATAGCCGTAGCTCCTACAATGAGCAGTTCTTC. This translates into CASSHSRSSYNEQFF.